This TCR beta chain was profiled in a study of blood T cells in healthy people across ages. The CDR3 runs 15 residues. Trimming pared 5 bases from V and 3 bases from J, leaving 17 bases between. Germline loops: CDR1 WSHSY, CDR2 SAAADI. Russia was home to the donors, healthy Caucasian individuals aged 6 to 90. The study, taken as a whole, reports: Donor CMV status was unknown, possibly confounding expanded clonotype changes. It was the long-lived donors that had more naive CD4+ cells and higher diversity than aged donors. Naive T cell percentage showed a strong correlation with TCR beta diversity.

This clonotype was counted at least ten times. Antigen specificity is unknown. The authors ran a second PCR of 7 to 11 cycles using a sample-barcoded 5' primer and a J-beta primer mix. MiXCR, run by TCRdb on the 5' RACE reads, gives a single entry per CDR3 protein. The sample holds around 1.5 million distinct CDR3 sequences, 34% seen once. The TCR sequence derives from a woman under 40 in good health. The chain uses TRBV10-2 and TRBJ2-7, with TRBD1 as a possible D gene (6 bases). Sequenced material: blood. For the CDR3, the DNA is TGCGCCAGCAGTCCCGGACAGTTTAGTCTCTACGAGCAGTACTTC. Its translation is CASSPGQFSLYEQYF.